What follows are 14 T cell receptor beta chains derived from one specimen sequenced in a study of T cells in Graves' hyperthyroidism and ophthalmopathy. Amplification yielded TCR beta CDR3 regions, with RNA transcripts as the source. HTBI primers were the set used in a first-round RT-PCR of the TCR CDR3. TCRdb called the multiplex PCR reads again in MiXCR, with one record for every CDR3 protein. The sample records hundreds of thousands of distinct CDR3 sequences, approximately 15% being singletons. The sequenced material came from blood. The source of these receptors is a middle-aged woman with Graves' ophthalmopathy.

A note on this clonotype: Being one base from a much bigger clone, this may be a read error. The V and J genes are TRBV14 and TRBJ1-2; D ambiguous. With 0 bases removed from V and 8 bases from J, the gap between germline ends came to 7 bases. Germline values: CDR1 SGHDN, CDR2 FVKESK. The CDR3 runs 12 residues. The CDR3 nucleotides are TGTGCCAGCAGCCAAGACAGAACCGGCTACACCTTC. It is translated as CASSQDRTGYTF.

This clonotype occurred many times. The chain combines TRBV7-2 with TRBJ2-7; D is ambiguous. Deletions cut 0 bases from V and 3 bases from J, with 12 bases between. Germline V gene sequence: CDR1 SGHTA, CDR2 FQGNSA. This CDR3 has 15 amino acids. The CDR3 here is CASSLATGLLYEQYF. CDR3 coding DNA: TGTGCCAGCAGCTTAGCCACCGGGCTGCTCTACGAGCAGTACTTC.

This clonotype was counted many times. CDR3 DNA: TGTGCCAGTGGGGAGACGACAGGGGCGCTCGAGACCCAGTACTTC. Translated, it gives CASGETTGALETQYF. The gene calls are TRBV19 and TRBJ2-5; 8 bases fit TRBD1. The CDR3 totals 15 residues. Unmatched junction bases numbered 13, after V lost 8 bases and J lost 5 bases. The germline gives CDR1 LNHDA, CDR2 SQIVND (reference sequence).

This clonotype showed up many times. The J gene is TRBJ1-2, the V gene TRBV6-1; no firm D call. V was shortened by 6 bases and J by 7 bases, with 12 bases between the two germline ends. In germline, CDR1 is MNHNS, CDR2 SASEGT. The CDR3 length is 12 residues. The chain's CDR3 is CASSPSSGGYTF. In DNA, the CDR3 is TGTGCCAGCAGCCCATCGAGTGGTGGCTACACCTTC.

This clonotype was observed at least ten times. This chain joins TRBV6-1 and TRBJ1-5; no reliable D call. V lost 4 bases, J lost 6 bases, and 13 bases lay in between. There are 14 residues in the CDR3. CDR1 and CDR2 (germline): MNHNS, SASEGT. CDR3 region: CASSGQSDGQPQHF. The CDR3 DNA is TGTGCCAGCAGTGGGCAGAGCGACGGTCAGCCCCAGCATTTT.

This clonotype showed up many times. The CDR3 bases are TGTGCCAGCAGCCGAGGACACAAGGAGACCCAGTACTTC. Residues: CASSRGHKETQYF. This sequence joins TRBV7-2 and TRBJ2-5, with a possible D match to TRBD1 (5 bases). V lost 5 bases to trimming and J lost 5 bases, with 12 bases between them. Germline assignment: CDR1 SGHTA and CDR2 FQGNSA. This CDR3 has 13 residues. Variable domain in full (rest from reference TRBV7-2 and TRBJ2-5): GAGVSQSPSNKVTEKGKDVELRCDPISGHTALYWYRQSLGQGLEFLIYFQGNSAPDKSGLPSDRFSAERTGGSVSTLTIQRTQQEDSAVYLCASSRGHKETQYFGPGTRLLVL.

In this sample, this clonotype turned up many times. The genes are TRBV11-2 and TRBJ2-5; D is possibly TRBD1 or TRBD2 (5 bases each). This CDR3 is 15 amino acids long. Germline-derived CDR1 and CDR2 are SGHAT and FQNNGV. V gave up 5 bases and J gave up 4 bases, with 17 bases separating them. CDR3 loop: CASSPPPGRRETQYF. CDR3 DNA sequence: TGTGCCAGCAGCCCGCCCCCGGGACGTAGAGAGACCCAGTACTTC.

The sample holds many counts of this clonotype. The chain has TRBV9 and TRBJ2-1, with D possibly being TRBD1 or TRBD2 (5 bases each). CDR3 length equals 15 residues. The V and J ends lost 8 bases and 4 bases respectively, with 19 bases between them. Germline CDR1 is SGDLS and CDR2 is YYNGEE. The CDR3 is CARNLGPDSYNEQFF. The CDR3 bases are TGTGCCAGGAACCTGGGACCGGATTCATACAATGAGCAGTTCTTC.

The CDR3 nucleotides are TGTGCCAGCAGTTACTCGAGGGTCGGCGGGGCCAACGTCCTGACTTTC. Encoded protein: CASSYSRVGGANVLTF. This chain connects TRBV6-5 to TRBJ2-6; possibly TRBD2 for D (5 bases). Germline loops: CDR1 MNHEY, CDR2 SVGAGI. The ends were cut back, 0 bases at V and 4 bases at J, with 10 bases in the middle. The CDR3 length is 16 residues.

The V call is TRBV30, the J call TRBJ1-5, with TRBD1 matching 7 bases. Looked up from germline, CDR1 is GTSNPN and CDR2 is SVGIG (reference sequence). Trimming at V came to 2 bases and at J to 5 bases, leaving 9 bases not matched to a gene. The CDR3 runs 15 residues. CDR3 protein: CAWSTGQGVDQPQHF. The CDR3 nucleotides read TGTGCCTGGAGTACCGGCCAGGGGGTCGATCAGCCCCAGCATTTT. The full variable domain, its missing parts supplied by reference TRBV30 and TRBJ1-5, is SQTIHQWPATLVQPVGSPLSLECTVEGTSNPNLYWYRQAAGRGLQLLFYSVGIGQISSEVPQNLSASRPQDRQFILSSKKLLLSDSGFYLCAWSTGQGVDQPQHFGDGTRLSIL.

This clonotype was counted ten times or more. The chain recombines TRBV20-1 with TRBJ2-5; 10 bases line up with TRBD2. V was pared by 1 base and J by 5 bases, with 4 bases of the junction left unmatched. The CDR3 runs 14 residues. Germline loops: CDR1 DFQATT, CDR2 SNEGSKA (reference sequence). CDR3: CSARVAGGRETQYF. CDR3 in DNA: TGCAGTGCTAGAGTAGCGGGGGGACGGGAGACCCAGTACTTC.

This clonotype was detected ten times or more. V is TRBV12-3 or TRBV12-4 and J is TRBJ1-3; D not certain. The CDR3 is made up of 14 amino acids. V was shortened by 8 bases and J by 0 bases, with 11 bases between the two germline ends. The CDR3 loop is CASGLTSSGNTIYF. The CDR3 DNA sequence: TGTGCCAGCGGCTTAACTAGCTCTGGAAACACCATATATTTT.

At least ten counts were recorded for this clonotype. The chain combines TRBV28 with TRBJ1-1, with D uncertain. This CDR3 comprises 12 residues. V lost 5 bases, J lost 5 bases, and 9 bases lay in between. CDR1 MDHEN and CDR2 SYDVKM come from the germline V gene. The CDR3 reads CASSLTGTEAFF. The CDR3 DNA is TGTGCCAGCAGTCTGACGGGAACTGAAGCTTTCTTT.

The rearrangement uses TRBV12-3 or TRBV12-4 and TRBJ1-1; no reliable D call. This CDR3 has 13 amino acids. Between the trimmed V and J ends, which lost 5 bases and 7 bases, there was a span of 14 bases. CDR3 DNA sequence: TGTGCCAGCAGTACGACACCAACCGTTGAAGCTTTCTTT. Translating it yields CASSTTPTVEAFF.